One sample yielded the 8 T cell receptor beta chains listed below, sequenced in a study of graft-versus-host responses after intestinal transplantation. No cognate antigen is known for these TCRs. Sequenced by immunoSEQ multiplex PCR; TCRdb stores in-frame clones only, minus some. Of around 97,000 clones detected, about nine tenths appear once; the ten largest clones hold about 0.18%. The sequenced sample was unstimulated CD4+ T cells sorted from spleen or lymph node cells, obtained before transplant. These receptors were taken from a human donor who was the organ donor for an intestinal transplant.

The chain's CDR3 is CASRGGHLNTGELFF. The CDR3 DNA is TGTGCCAGCAGGGGAGGACACCTAAACACCGGGGAGCTGTTTTTT. This chain links TRBV6-1 with TRBJ2-2, with D possibly being TRBD2 (6 bases). The CDR3 is 15 residues long. V gave up 6 bases and J gave up 2 bases, with 13 bases separating them. Germline lookup yields CDR1 MNHNS and CDR2 SASEGT.

V is TRBV6-1 and J is TRBJ1-2, with TRBD1 matching 7 bases. Germline V gives CDR1 MNHNS, CDR2 SASEGT. The CDR3 loop spans 17 amino acids. The V segment lost 7 bases and the J segment 4 bases; nucleotides outside the gene matches: 18. DNA for the CDR3: TGTGCCAGCACCGAAGCCGCCCTTAGGACAGGATTCTATGGCTACACCTTC. Amino acid sequence: CASTEAALRTGFYGYTF.

V gene TRBV4-2 combines with J gene TRBJ2-1; no definite D call. This CDR3 is 17 amino acids long. Looked up from germline, CDR1 is LGHNA and CDR2 is YNFKEQ. Between the trimmed V and J ends, which lost 0 bases and 0 bases, there was a span of 12 bases. CDR3 amino acids: CASSQDTSDNSYNEQFF. CDR3 DNA sequence: TGTGCCAGCAGCCAAGATACCTCTGACAACTCCTACAATGAGCAGTTCTTC.

The chain combines TRBV7-3 with TRBJ2-1; 13 nucleotides agree with TRBD2. Germline V gene data show CDR1 as SGHTA and CDR2 as FQGTGA. With V trimmed by 3 bases and J by 5 bases, 1 base remained unmatched. The CDR3 runs to 15 residues. This CDR3 is CASSFGLAGDNEQFF. CDR3 DNA sequence: TGTGCCAGCAGCTTCGGACTAGCGGGGGACAATGAGCAGTTCTTC.

This clone was picked up one time. The chain uses TRBV6-4 and TRBJ2-5; D is unresolved. V was clipped by 6 bases and J by 3 bases, with 17 bases between them. In germline, CDR1 is MRHNA, CDR2 SNTAGT. The CDR3 sequence is 15 residues long. The CDR3 reads CASSLRLVVKETQYF. The CDR3 DNA is TGTGCCAGCAGCTTGAGGCTGGTGGTTAAAGAGACCCAGTACTTC.

The chain is built from TRBV5-1 and TRBJ1-5; unclear D gene. Trimming stripped 2 bases from V and 4 bases from J, with 7 bases between. CDR3 length equals 13 residues. CDR1 is SGHRS, CDR2 YFSETQ, per germline. For the CDR3, the DNA is TGCGCCAGCAGCTTTGACATTAATCAGCCCCAGCATTTT. Protein: CASSFDINQPQHF. The complete variable domain, with remaining parts taken from reference TRBV5-1 and TRBJ1-5, reads KAGVTQTPRYLIKTRGQQVTLSCSPISGHRSVSWYQQTPGQGLQFLFEYFSETQRNKGNFPGRFSGRQFSNSRSEMNVSTLELGDSALYLCASSFDINQPQHFGDGTRLSIL.

This clone has only one observation. This chain connects TRBV4-1 to TRBJ1-4; the match to TRBD1 covers 8 bases. The CDR3 has 14 residues. Germline V lookup: CDR1 MGHRA, CDR2 YSYEKL. With 6 bases clipped from V and 3 bases from J, the junction kept 3 bases outside the gene matches. CDR3: CASSRQGSNEKLFF. The CDR3 nucleotides are TGCGCCAGCAGTCGACAGGGGTCTAATGAAAAACTGTTTTTT.

This chain joins TRBV7-9 and TRBJ2-1; 7 nucleotides match TRBD2. Trimming removed 5 bases from V and 3 bases from J; junction bases left unmatched: 7. The length of the CDR3 is 15 residues. Germline V CDR1 and CDR2: SEHNR, FQNEAQ (reference sequence). The CDR3 loop is CASSPWRGNYNEQFF. CDR3 in DNA: TGTGCCAGCAGCCCCTGGCGGGGGAACTACAATGAGCAGTTCTTC.